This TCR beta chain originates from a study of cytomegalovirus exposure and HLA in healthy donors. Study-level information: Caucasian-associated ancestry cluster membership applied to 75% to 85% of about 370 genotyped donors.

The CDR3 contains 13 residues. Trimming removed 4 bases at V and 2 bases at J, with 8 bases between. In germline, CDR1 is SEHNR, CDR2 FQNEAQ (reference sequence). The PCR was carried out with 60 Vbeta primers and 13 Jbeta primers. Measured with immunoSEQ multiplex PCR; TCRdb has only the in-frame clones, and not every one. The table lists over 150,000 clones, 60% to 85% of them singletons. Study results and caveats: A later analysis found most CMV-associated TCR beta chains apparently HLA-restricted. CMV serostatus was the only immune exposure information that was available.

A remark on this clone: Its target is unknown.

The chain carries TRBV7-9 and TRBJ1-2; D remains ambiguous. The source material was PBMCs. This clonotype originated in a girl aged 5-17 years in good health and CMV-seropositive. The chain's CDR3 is CASSSVLNYGYTF. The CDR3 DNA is TGTGCCAGCAGCTCCGTCTTGAACTATGGCTACACCTTC.